These T cell receptor beta chains were read from a single sample in a study of regulatory T cells in long-lasting Graves disease. TCRdb reprocessed the multiplex PCR reads via MiXCR and lists one record per CDR3 protein. The top ten hold around 30% of the sample, which has roughly 360,000 distinct CDR3 sequences, approximately 23% seen once. The specimen comprised peripheral blood mononuclear cells (PBMCs), sampled when the disease was refractory, from a patient treated with antithyroid drugs. Every receptor here comes from a middle-aged woman with Graves disease. The CDR3 runs from the conserved cysteine through the conserved F or W. Fields, in order: D gene, J gene, clone size, V gene, CDR3 length, CDR3 DNA, CDR3 protein. The D gene is left open where the match is weak. The listing skips clone size in some rows; elsewhere it reads once, few, many or a size class.

d_call: TRBD2
j_call: TRBJ2-7
clone_size: few
v_call: TRBV10-1
cdr3_length: 13
cdr3_nt: TGCGCCAGCAGTGTTCTAGCGGGACAAGAGCAGTACTTC
cdr3_aa: CASSVLAGQEQYF

d_call: TRBD1
j_call: TRBJ2-7
clone_size: NA
v_call: TRBV20-1
cdr3_length: 14
cdr3_nt: TGCAGTGCTACTGGGACAGTACAATCCTACGAGCAGTACTTC
cdr3_aa: CSATGTVQSYEQYF

d_call: NA
j_call: TRBJ2-7
clone_size: NA
v_call: TRBV3-1
cdr3_length: 14
cdr3_nt: TGTGCCAGCAGCCAAGGACCCTCGCTGTACGAGCAGTACTTC
cdr3_aa: CASSQGPSLYEQYF

d_call: NA
j_call: TRBJ2-5
clone_size: few
v_call: TRBV18
cdr3_length: 13
cdr3_nt: TGTGCCAGCTCACCAAGCGAAGAGGAGACCCAGTACTTC
cdr3_aa: CASSPSEEETQYF

d_call: NA
j_call: TRBJ2-7
clone_size: few
v_call: TRBV28
cdr3_length: 11
cdr3_nt: TGTGCCAGCAGTTTATTGTCCGAGCAGTACTTC
cdr3_aa: CASSLLSEQYF

d_call: NA
j_call: TRBJ2-4
clone_size: NA
v_call: TRBV7-9
cdr3_length: 15
cdr3_nt: TGTGCCAGCAGCTTAGAGTCTAGCGTAGGAGACATTCAGTACTTC
cdr3_aa: CASSLESSVGDIQYF

d_call: TRBD1
j_call: TRBJ2-5
clone_size: NA
v_call: TRBV19
cdr3_length: 12
cdr3_nt: TGTGCCACCGACGGGACAGAAGAGACCCAGTACTTC
cdr3_aa: CATDGTEETQYF

d_call: NA
j_call: TRBJ1-3
clone_size: NA
v_call: TRBV20-1
cdr3_length: 15
cdr3_nt: TGCAGTGCTAGACTAGAAAGGGTAAAAGGAAACACCATATATTTT
cdr3_aa: CSARLERVKGNTIYF

d_call: NA
j_call: TRBJ2-1
clone_size: many
v_call: TRBV20-1
cdr3_length: 13
cdr3_nt: TGCAGTGCTAGATTAATGCCCTACAATGAGCAGTTCTTC
cdr3_aa: CSARLMPYNEQFF

d_call: TRBD2
j_call: TRBJ2-7
clone_size: once
v_call: TRBV20-1
cdr3_length: 17
cdr3_nt: TGCAGTGCTAGACGGCGTCATCGCGGGAGACTTGAGAACGAGCAGTACTTC
cdr3_aa: CSARRRHRGRLENEQYF

d_call: NA
j_call: TRBJ2-4
clone_size: NA
v_call: TRBV7-3
cdr3_length: 15
cdr3_nt: TGTGCCAGCAGCCCCTATGGGGGTTCCAAAAACATTCAGTACTTC
cdr3_aa: CASSPYGGSKNIQYF

d_call: NA
j_call: TRBJ1-1
clone_size: many
v_call: TRBV7-9
cdr3_length: 17
cdr3_nt: TGTGCCAGCAGCTGGATTAATTACAGGGACCGCAACACTGAAGCTTTCTTT
cdr3_aa: CASSWINYRDRNTEAFF

d_call: TRBD1
j_call: TRBJ2-7
clone_size: many
v_call: TRBV5-1
cdr3_length: 14
cdr3_nt: TGCGCCAGCAGCAAGGGACAGGGACTCTACGAGCAGTACTTC
cdr3_aa: CASSKGQGLYEQYF

d_call: TRBD2
j_call: TRBJ2-7
clone_size: few
v_call: TRBV7-9
cdr3_length: 13
cdr3_nt: TGTGCCAGCAGCGCTGGACTAGCGGGAAAGCAGTACTTC
cdr3_aa: CASSAGLAGKQYF

d_call: NA
j_call: TRBJ1-1
clone_size: NA
v_call: TRBV7-2
cdr3_length: 14
cdr3_nt: TGTGCCAGCAGCTTGTGGGGCGCGACCACTGAAGCTTTCTTT
cdr3_aa: CASSLWGATTEAFF

d_call: TRBD2
j_call: TRBJ2-3
clone_size: few
v_call: TRBV2
cdr3_length: 15
cdr3_nt: TGTGCCAGCAGACCCCTAGCGGGAGAGGTAGATACGCAGTATTTT
cdr3_aa: CASRPLAGEVDTQYF

d_call: TRBD2
j_call: TRBJ2-7
clone_size: many
v_call: TRBV28
cdr3_length: 13
cdr3_nt: TGTGCCAGCGGGGGGGGGTTTGAGTACGAGCAGTACTTC
cdr3_aa: CASGGGFEYEQYF

d_call: NA
j_call: TRBJ1-5
clone_size: many
v_call: TRBV28
cdr3_length: 15
cdr3_nt: TGTGCCAGCAGCGAGGTACAGGTGATCAATCAGCCCCAGCATTTT
cdr3_aa: CASSEVQVINQPQHF

d_call: TRBD2
j_call: TRBJ2-1
clone_size: NA
v_call: TRBV2
cdr3_length: 15
cdr3_nt: TGTGCCAGCATGAGGGCGGGAGGAATTTTCAATGAGCAGTTCTTC
cdr3_aa: CASMRAGGIFNEQFF

d_call: NA
j_call: TRBJ1-4
clone_size: few
v_call: TRBV5-1
cdr3_length: 14
cdr3_nt: TGCGCCAGCAGGCCCGGGACTCCTGATGAAAAACTGTTTTTT
cdr3_aa: CASRPGTPDEKLFF

d_call: NA
j_call: TRBJ2-7
clone_size: many
v_call: TRBV7-6
cdr3_length: 14
cdr3_nt: TGTGCCAGCGGACACAGGGAAAGACCCTACGAGCAGTACTTC
cdr3_aa: CASGHRERPYEQYF

d_call: NA
j_call: TRBJ1-6
clone_size: once
v_call: TRBV4-2
cdr3_length: 16
cdr3_nt: TGTGCCAGCAGCCAACCTCCTCTGGGTAGCGGATCACCCCTCCACTTT
cdr3_aa: CASSQPPLGSGSPLHF

d_call: NA
j_call: TRBJ1-6
clone_size: few
v_call: TRBV20-1
cdr3_length: 13
cdr3_nt: TGCAGTGCTTCGAGGGGGGGTAGTTCACCCCTCCACTTT
cdr3_aa: CSASRGGSSPLHF

d_call: NA
j_call: TRBJ1-5
clone_size: NA
v_call: TRBV20-1
cdr3_length: 14
cdr3_nt: TGCAGTGCTACCCACACCGATAGCAATCAGCCCCAGCATTTT
cdr3_aa: CSATHTDSNQPQHF